Below are 24 T cell receptor beta chains sequenced from a single sample in a study of blood T cell repertoires in COVID-19. The protocol was immunoSEQ multiplex PCR, while the TCRdb copy is restricted to in-frame clones and leaves out a portion. The sample yields nearly 350,000 clones, 80% to 90% seen once. The sample taken for sequencing was peripheral blood. These receptors all stem from a woman aged 45-59 years with COVID-19, enrolled during active disease.

The chain recombines TRBV5-1 with TRBJ1-4, with 7 nucleotides matching TRBD1. Germline-derived CDR1 and CDR2 are SGHRS and YFSETQ. The CDR3 spans 15 residues. After removal of 4 bases from V and 8 bases from J, the junction contained 11 bases not matched to a gene. DNA for the CDR3: TGCGCCAGCAGCATTGAACCACAGGGGTGGGAAAAACTGTTTTTT. The encoded protein is CASSIEPQGWEKLFF.

This chain connects TRBV30 to TRBJ1-2; D gene uncertain. With 2 bases removed from V and 4 bases from J, the gap between germline ends came to 5 bases. The germline CDR1 and CDR2 sequences are GTSNPN and SVGIG (reference sequence). The CDR3 runs 11 residues. CDR3 protein: CAWSISYGYTF. The CDR3 DNA sequence: TGTGCCTGGAGTATTAGCTATGGCTACACCTTC. The full variable domain, rest sourced from reference TRBV30 and TRBJ1-2, is SQTIHQWPATLVQPVGSPLSLECTVEGTSNPNLYWYRQAAGRGLQLLFYSVGIGQISSEVPQNLSASRPQDRQFILSSKKLLLSDSGFYLCAWSISYGYTFGSGTRLTVV.

The chain recombines TRBV19 with TRBJ1-4, with D perhaps matching TRBD1 (5 bases). CDR3 length: 16 amino acids. Germline V gene lookup returns CDR1 LNHDA and CDR2 SQIVND (reference sequence). V was shortened by 6 bases and J by 7 bases, with 21 bases between the two germline ends. The chain's CDR3 is CASRPSDSARGEKLFF. The CDR3 coding sequence is TGTGCCAGTAGGCCATCTGACAGCGCCCGTGGTGAAAAACTGTTTTTT.

J is TRBJ1-5 and V is TRBV7-9; possibly TRBD1 for D (6 bases). V gave up 3 bases and J gave up 4 bases, with 7 bases separating them. This CDR3 is 13 amino acids long. Germline assignment: CDR1 SEHNR and CDR2 FQNEAQ (reference sequence). This chain's CDR3 is CASSFDRNQPQHF. CDR3 coding DNA: TGTGCCAGCAGCTTCGACAGGAATCAGCCCCAGCATTTT.

The rearrangement links TRBV18 to TRBJ1-3; tentatively, D is TRBD1 (6 bases). The length of the CDR3 is 16 residues. Germline CDR1 KGHSH, CDR2 LQKENI. V shed 4 bases and J shed 0 bases, with 13 bases lying between them. The CDR3 loop reads CASSLGQPNSGNTIYF. The CDR3 bases are TGTGCCAGCTCACTCGGACAGCCTAACTCTGGAAACACCATATATTTT.

The genes are TRBV29-1 and TRBJ2-7; D is ambiguous. The CDR3 has 14 residues. V dropped 4 bases and J dropped 5 bases, with 18 bases sitting between them. CDR1 and CDR2 (germline): SQVTM, ANQGSEA. CDR3 sequence: CSVGLVGYSHEQYF. As DNA, the CDR3 is TGCAGCGTTGGGCTAGTCGGGTATTCCCACGAGCAGTACTTC.

On this clone: At the DNA level, this CDR3 is encoded by other sequences in the same sample as well. This chain connects TRBV3-1 (or the pseudogene TRBV3-2) to TRBJ2-7; 9 bases are a match to TRBD1. J was trimmed by 3 bases and V by 4 bases; bases with no gene match: 7. The CDR3 totals 15 residues. Germline values: CDR1 LGHDT, CDR2 YNNKEL (reference sequence). CDR3 region: CASSLPGQGLYEQYF. Here the CDR3 DNA reads TGTGCCAGCAGCCTACCGGGACAGGGACTCTACGAGCAGTACTTC.

As concerns this clone: The junction departs from the called germline gene at one end, perhaps through a read error. The chain employs TRBV2 and TRBJ2-7; 7 nucleotides align to TRBD1. The CDR3 length is 14 residues. CDR1 SNHLY and CDR2 FYNNEI come from the germline V gene. CDR3 residues: CASRETGSSFEQYF. CDR3 sequence (DNA): TGTGCCAGCAGAGAGACAGGGAGTTCCTTCGAGCAGTACTTC.

The chain couples TRBV15 to TRBJ1-3; TRBD1 agrees at 9 bases. The J segment lost 1 base and the V segment lost 3 bases, leaving 13 bases of the junction unmatched. CDR1 LNHNV and CDR2 YYDKDF come from the germline V gene (reference sequence). This CDR3 region has 19 residues. The CDR3 is CATSREIGGGQGSGNTIYF. CDR3 DNA sequence: TGTGCCACCAGCAGGGAGATCGGAGGGGGACAGGGATCTGGAAACACCATATATTTT.

V and J are TRBV19 and TRBJ1-2, with TRBD1 matching over 7 bases. With 7 bases clipped from V and 2 bases from J, the junction kept 7 bases outside the gene matches. This CDR3 has 14 residues. Germline V CDR1 and CDR2: LNHDA, SQIVND (reference sequence). CDR3 nucleotide sequence: TGTGCCAGTATCATTACAGGGGACAACTATGGCTACACCTTC. This codes for CASIITGDNYGYTF.

This rearrangement joins TRBV9 to TRBJ1-6; D ambiguous. The CDR3 extends over 16 amino acids. The ends were cut back, 0 bases at V and 4 bases at J, with 11 bases in the middle. Looked up from germline, CDR1 is SGDLS and CDR2 is YYNGEE. CDR3 amino acids: CASSVVAEAYNSPLHF. As DNA, the CDR3 is TGTGCCAGCAGCGTAGTTGCGGAAGCTTATAATTCACCCCTCCACTTT. The variable domain in full, completed from reference TRBV9 and TRBJ1-6, reads DSGVTQTPKHLITATGQRVTLRCSPRSGDLSVYWYQQSLDQGLQFLIQYYNGEERAKGNILERFSAQQFPDLHSELNLSSLELGDSALYFCASSVVAEAYNSPLHFGNGTRLTVT.

This chain links TRBV7-9 with TRBJ2-5, with unresolved D. Germline CDR1 and CDR2: SEHNR and FQNEAQ (reference sequence). The CDR3 is made up of 16 amino acids. The V gene lost 1 base and the J gene lost 2 bases, with 14 bases spanning the gap. The CDR3 DNA reads TGTGCCAGCAGCTTAGGTCCTCCATACCAGCAAGAGACCCAGTACTTC. Encoded protein: CASSLGPPYQQETQYF.

This chain uses TRBV7-9 with TRBJ2-5, with D possibly TRBD2 on 5 matching bases. Germline loops: CDR1 SEHNR, CDR2 FQNEAQ (reference sequence). The CDR3 covers 11 residues. Trimming pared 10 bases from V and 3 bases from J, leaving 9 bases between. CDR3 sequence: CAKEVKETQYF. The CDR3 DNA reads as TGTGCCAAGGAGGTCAAAGAGACCCAGTACTTC.

This chain links TRBV2 with TRBJ2-7; 7 nucleotides match TRBD1. Unmatched junction bases numbered 7, after V lost 4 bases and J lost 4 bases. CDR3 length: 14 amino acids. The V gene's germline CDR1 is SNHLY and CDR2 FYNNEI. The CDR3 sequence: CASSVGTELYEQYF. In nucleotides, the CDR3 is TGTGCCAGCAGTGTCGGGACAGAGTTATACGAGCAGTACTTC.

The chain employs TRBV2 and TRBJ1-2; 7 nucleotides match TRBD1. Trimming cost V 6 bases and J 4 bases; bases outside gene matches: 11. Germline CDR1 reads SNHLY; CDR2 reads FYNNEI. This CDR3 contains 15 residues. The CDR3 sequence: CASSRTTGAIYGYTF. CDR3 nucleotides: TGTGCCAGCAGCCGAACCACAGGGGCCATCTATGGCTACACCTTC.

Only a few counts were recorded for this clone. The chain couples TRBV19 to TRBJ2-2; 9 nucleotides align to TRBD2. The length of the CDR3 is 13 residues. After removal of 7 bases from V and 15 bases from J, the junction contained 12 bases not matched to a gene. Germline values: CDR1 LNHDA, CDR2 SQIVND (reference sequence). The CDR3 region is CASKGVSGRPVFF. For the CDR3, the DNA is TGTGCCAGTAAAGGAGTCAGCGGGAGGCCCGTGTTTTTT.

The chain couples TRBV9 to TRBJ1-1; D gene ambiguous. The germline CDR1 and CDR2 sequences are SGDLS and YYNGEE. With 6 bases removed from V and 0 bases from J, the gap between germline ends came to 18 bases. The CDR3 spans 16 residues. CDR3 sequence reads: CASTLLERGMNTEAFF. In nucleotides, the CDR3 is TGTGCCAGCACCCTTCTCGAGCGGGGAATGAACACTGAAGCTTTCTTT.

This chain joins TRBV30 and TRBJ2-3, with D possibly being TRBD2 (6 bases). There are 15 residues in the CDR3. V lost 0 bases and J lost 0, with 10 bases in between. The germline CDR1 and CDR2 sequences are GTSNPN and SVGIG (reference sequence). The DNA of the CDR3 is TGTGCCTGGAGTGTACGGGGGATCAGCACAGATACGCAGTATTTT. It translates to CAWSVRGISTDTQYF.

The V gene is TRBV5-5, the J gene TRBJ2-7; possible D gene TRBD1, 6 bases. In germline, CDR1 is SGHKS, CDR2 YYEKEE (reference sequence). The V end was cut by 0 bases, the J end by 2 bases, with 12 bases between. The CDR3 spans 15 residues. CDR3 sequence: CASSLEGVATYEQYF. The CDR3 coding sequence is TGTGCCAGCAGCTTGGAGGGGGTAGCCACCTACGAGCAGTACTTC.

The rearrangement uses TRBV7-2 and TRBJ2-3; 7 positions agree with TRBD2. Germline V gene lookup returns CDR1 SGHTA and CDR2 FQGNSA. This CDR3 region has 14 residues. V was clipped by 5 bases and J by 4 bases; unmatched bases: 6. The CDR3 spells CASSASGRSDTQYF. CDR3 bases: TGTGCCAGCAGCGCTAGCGGTCGATCAGATACGCAGTATTTT.

The chain recombines TRBV2 with TRBJ2-7, with TRBD2 identical over 7 bases. Germline CDR1 is SNHLY and CDR2 is FYNNEI. CDR3 length equals 14 residues. J gave up 2 bases and V 7 bases, and 8 bases lay outside the gene matches. Here the CDR3 DNA reads TGTGCCAGCAAAAAAGCGGGACTCGCCTACGAGCAGTACTTC. Amino acid sequence: CASKKAGLAYEQYF.

This clone appeared a single time. The chain uses TRBV30 and TRBJ1-5; weak D call: TRBD1 (5 bases). The V gene lost 4 bases and the J gene lost 2 bases, with 12 bases spanning the gap. Per germline, CDR1 GTSNPN and CDR2 SVGIG (reference sequence). The CDR3 is 14 amino acids. The CDR3 loop reads CAWNLQGGNQPQHF. CDR3 DNA sequence: TGTGCCTGGAACCTCCAAGGGGGCAATCAGCCCCAGCATTTT. Variable domain in full (rest from reference TRBV30 and TRBJ1-5): SQTIHQWPATLVQPVGSPLSLECTVEGTSNPNLYWYRQAAGRGLQLLFYSVGIGQISSEVPQNLSASRPQDRQFILSSKKLLLSDSGFYLCAWNLQGGNQPQHFGDGTRLSIL.

J is TRBJ1-1 and V is TRBV12-3 or TRBV12-4; D remains unclear. V was clipped by 2 bases and J by 6 bases, with 10 bases between them. The CDR3 covers 13 residues. CDR3 residues: CASSLIWSAEAFF. Here the CDR3 DNA reads TGTGCCAGCAGTTTAATCTGGTCGGCTGAAGCTTTCTTT.

V gene TRBV30 combines with J gene TRBJ1-6; D gene unclear. The CDR3 consists of 13 residues. V lost 0 bases to trimming and J lost 7 bases, with 7 bases between them. Germline-derived CDR1 and CDR2 are GTSNPN and SVGIG (reference sequence). The CDR3 DNA reads as TGTGCCTGGAGTGTAGAGAGGAATTCACCCCTCCACTTT. Residues: CAWSVERNSPLHF.